Detailed here is one T cell receptor beta chain. The antigen remains undetermined. This sample was taken from a study of blood T cells in healthy people across ages. Regarding the study as a whole: In the absence of known donor CMV status, changes in expanded clonotypes were possibly confounded. The long-lived group displayed more naive CD4+ cells, plus higher diversity, than the aged donors did. Those diversity estimates obtained from one million T cells were thought to be underestimates.

Combining a sample-barcoded 5' primer with a J-beta primer mix, a second PCR ran for roughly 6 to 12 cycles. Each cDNA molecule was tagged by a template-switch adaptor that had 12 random nucleotides. TCRdb re-called the 5' RACE reads with MiXCR, one entry per CDR3 protein. The sample consists of some 750,000 distinct CDR3 sequences, about 20% of them appearing once. Trimming shortened V by 4 bases and J by 0 bases, and 8 bases separated the two germline ends. The CDR3 totals 14 residues. The chain uses TRBV12-3 or TRBV12-4 and TRBJ2-3; no clear D gene. Sequencing was carried out using blood. The sequence came from a man in his 70s in good health. CDR3 bases: TGTGCCAGCAGTTACGGAGCCAGCACAGATACGCAGTATTTT. Residues: CASSYGASTDTQYF.